The T cell receptor (beta chain) described here comes from a study of T cell clones after liver transplantation. Study results and limitations: These preliminary findings come from unstandardized post-transplant sampling times. Compared with third party-reactive sequences, donor-reactive ones declined more, independent of withdrawal success.

This clone came up once. Its specificity is not known. Some clones are missing from TCRdb's copy, which holds only in-frame ones; the method was immunoSEQ multiplex PCR. The table lists roughly 49,000 clones, roughly 70% of them singletons, with 9.9% in the top ten. Germline V gene data show CDR1 as SGHVS and CDR2 as FQNEAQ. V lost 1 base and J lost 1, with 9 bases in between. The CDR3 extends over 15 amino acids. This TCR came from a human patient who received a liver transplant. Some T cells may have originated in the graft donor. Sample: CD4+ T cells from blood, taken 52 to 60 months after liver transplant. The chain employs TRBV7-8 and TRBJ2-3, with D hard to call. This CDR3 is CASSLGAGGTDTQYF. In DNA, the CDR3 is TGTGCCAGCAGCTTAGGGGCAGGAGGCACAGATACGCAGTATTTT.